The rows below give T cell receptor beta chains drawn from one sample of a study of blood T cell repertoires in COVID-19. TCRdb's copy holds only in-frame clones and misses some; the assay was immunoSEQ multiplex PCR. Of 450,000 or so clones in the sample, about 88% were seen once. What was sequenced was peripheral blood. These receptors came from a woman in her 40s with COVID-19, enrolled during active disease. Both conserved end residues are part of each CDR3. D genes are given only for firm matches. Clone size, where shown, is once, few, many, or a class for clones that have expanded.

.	.	TRBV6-1	TRBJ1-2	CASRRGRDYYGYTF	TGTGCCAGCAGGCGAGGGCGGGATTACTATGGCTACACCTTC
.	TRBD2	TRBV9	TRBJ2-3	CASSAVSGGNTDTQYF	TGTGCCAGCAGCGCCGTGAGCGGGGGGAACACAGATACGCAGTATTTT
.	TRBD2	TRBV7-3	TRBJ2-5	CASSLKRGEKETQYF	TGTGCCAGCAGCCTCAAGCGGGGGGAGAAAGAGACCCAGTACTTC
.	TRBD1	TRBV28	TRBJ2-1	CASREQGAPYNEQFF	TGTGCCAGCAGGGAACAGGGGGCCCCCTACAATGAGCAGTTCTTC
few	.	TRBV27	TRBJ2-7	CASSRTGFKHEQYF	TGTGCCAGCAGTCGTACAGGGTTCAAGCACGAGCAGTACTTC
.	.	TRBV7-8	TRBJ1-1	CASSWRENTEAFF	TGTGCCAGCAGCTGGAGGGAGAACACTGAAGCTTTCTTT
.	TRBD1	TRBV28	TRBJ1-1	CASSFQGAWNTEAFF	TGTGCCAGCAGTTTTCAGGGGGCATGGAACACTGAAGCTTTCTTT
.	.	TRBV5-1	TRBJ1-5	CASSLTSDQPQHF	TGCGCCAGCAGCTTGACATCCGATCAGCCCCAGCATTTT
.	TRBD2	TRBV6-2/TRBV6-3	TRBJ2-5	CASSYSGLGTRETQYF	TGTGCCAGCAGTTACTCGGGCTTAGGGACTAGAGAGACCCAGTACTTC
.	.	TRBV7-2	TRBJ1-6	CASLREQNSPLHF	TGTGCCAGCCTACGGGAACAGAATTCACCCCTCCACTTT
.	.	TRBV4-1	TRBJ2-1	CASNRDSTPGYNEQFF	TGCGCCAGCAACCGGGACTCCACTCCCGGCTACAATGAGCAGTTCTTC
.	TRBD1	TRBV15	TRBJ1-2	CATSRGDRGHSGYTF	TGTGCCACCAGCAGGGGAGACAGGGGGCACAGTGGCTACACCTTC
.	.	TRBV3-1/TRBV3-2	TRBJ1-1	CASSQTAGGRRDTEAFF	TGTGCCAGCAGCCAGACGGCGGGGGGGCGACGCGACACTGAAGCTTTCTTT
.	.	TRBV9	TRBJ2-4	CASSPGEGRELAKNIQYF	TGTGCCAGCAGCCCCGGTGAGGGCCGTGAGTTAGCCAAAAACATTCAGTACTTC
.	.	TRBV5-1	TRBJ2-5	CASSLVYGQETQYF	TGCGCCAGCAGCTTGGTATACGGCCAAGAGACCCAGTACTTC
.	.	TRBV5-4	TRBJ2-2	CASSWGDQRGELFF	TGTGCCAGCAGCTGGGGGGACCAGCGAGGGGAGCTGTTTTTT
.	.	TRBV19	TRBJ1-2	CASSGQTPNYGYTF	TGTGCCAGTAGCGGACAGACACCTAACTATGGCTACACCTTC
.	TRBD2	TRBV19	TRBJ2-3	CASSLLAGGSDTQYF	TGTGCCAGTAGTCTCCTAGCGGGAGGGTCAGATACGCAGTATTTT
.	TRBD2	TRBV3-1/TRBV3-2	TRBJ2-2	CASSQDGLAGYEWGELFF	TGTGCCAGCAGCCAAGATGGCCTAGCGGGGTACGAGTGGGGGGAGCTGTTTTTT
.	.	TRBV19	TRBJ1-6	CASSIAGSPLHF	TGTGCCAGTAGTATTGCGGGATCACCCCTCCACTTT
.	.	TRBV13	TRBJ2-7	CASSSQTGRIYEQYF	TGTGCCAGCAGCTCGCAGACAGGGAGGATCTACGAGCAGTACTTC
.	TRBD1	TRBV30	TRBJ1-2	CAWSVQGDLSGYTF	TGTGCCTGGAGTGTACAGGGGGATCTTTCTGGCTACACCTTC
.	TRBD2	TRBV7-9	TRBJ2-2	CASSPGLAGTGELFF	TGTGCCAGCAGCCCCGGACTAGCGGGAACCGGGGAGCTGTTTTTT
.	.	TRBV5-6	TRBJ2-2	CASSTLTGIHTGELFF	TGTGCCAGCAGCACACTAACAGGGATCCACACCGGGGAGCTGTTTTTT
.	TRBD2	TRBV9	TRBJ2-5	CASSVGTSGRSETQYF	TGTGCCAGCAGCGTAGGAACTAGCGGGAGGTCAGAGACCCAGTACTTC
once	TRBD1	TRBV29-1	TRBJ2-2	CSVARDSSGELFF	TGCAGCGTTGCCCGGGACAGTAGCGGGGAGCTGTTTTTT
.	TRBD1	TRBV10-3	TRBJ2-2	CAISEFGTGSTGELFF	TGTGCCATCAGTGAGTTCGGGACAGGGTCAACCGGGGAGCTGTTTTTT
.	.	TRBV24-1	TRBJ1-1	CATSDGQYPEAFF	TGTGCCACCAGTGATGGACAGTACCCTGAAGCTTTCTTT
.	.	TRBV28	TRBJ1-3	CASSWATLGNTIYF	TGTGCCAGCAGTTGGGCTACACTGGGAAACACCATATATTTT
once	.	TRBV27	TRBJ2-3	CASTGPSRSDTQYF	TGTGCCAGCACAGGGCCTTCGAGATCAGATACGCAGTATTTT
.	.	TRBV24-1	TRBJ2-1	CATSDSIASSYNEQFF	TGTGCCACCAGTGATTCCATAGCGAGCTCCTACAATGAGCAGTTCTTC
.	.	TRBV7-8	TRBJ1-6	CASSFSRGIDSYNSPLHF	TGTGCCAGCAGCTTCTCAAGGGGCATTGACTCCTATAATTCACCCCTCCACTTT